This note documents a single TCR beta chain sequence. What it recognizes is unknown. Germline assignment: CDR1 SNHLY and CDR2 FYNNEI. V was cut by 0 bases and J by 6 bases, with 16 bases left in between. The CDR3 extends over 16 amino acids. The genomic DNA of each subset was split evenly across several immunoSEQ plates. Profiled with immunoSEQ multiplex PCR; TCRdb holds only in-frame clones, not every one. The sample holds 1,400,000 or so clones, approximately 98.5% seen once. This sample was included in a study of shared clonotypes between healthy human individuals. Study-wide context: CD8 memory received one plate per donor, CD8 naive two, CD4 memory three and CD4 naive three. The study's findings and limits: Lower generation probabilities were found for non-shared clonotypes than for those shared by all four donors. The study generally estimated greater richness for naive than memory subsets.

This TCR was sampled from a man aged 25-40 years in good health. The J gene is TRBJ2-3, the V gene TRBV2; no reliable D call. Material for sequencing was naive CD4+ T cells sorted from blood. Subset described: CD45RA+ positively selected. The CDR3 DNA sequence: TGTGCCAGCAGTGAAGCCTTGAGTGGACCCACCGATACGCAGTATTTT. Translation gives CASSEALSGPTDTQYF.